The 12 T cell receptor beta chains below were found in one sample sequenced in a study of Tregs in tolerant kidney transplant recipients. Sequencing used immunoSEQ multiplex PCR; TCRdb keeps in-frame clones, though not all of them. The top ten clones hold approximately 0.59% of a sample with about 120,000 clones, 92% of them seen once. Sample: CD4+ T cells from blood. Source of these receptors: a human donor in good health.

The chain is built from TRBV7-9 and TRBJ1-4; 8 nucleotides align to TRBD1. The CDR3 spans 14 residues. CDR1 SEHNR and CDR2 FQNEAQ come from the germline V gene (reference sequence). The V gene end was trimmed by 1 base and the J gene end by 5 bases; junction bases not matched to a gene: 0. This chain's CDR3 is CASSLDRGNEKLFF. CDR3 nucleotide sequence: TGTGCCAGCAGCTTAGACAGGGGGAATGAAAAACTGTTTTTT.

The J gene is TRBJ2-1, the V gene TRBV7-8, with 10 positions matching TRBD1. Germline trimming cut 5 bases from V and 8 bases from J; bases unmatched to any gene: 6. The CDR3 runs to 14 residues. Germline values: CDR1 SGHVS, CDR2 FQNEAQ. The CDR3 reads CASSPRQGAYEQFF. CDR3 nucleotide sequence: TGTGCCAGCAGCCCCCGACAGGGGGCCTATGAGCAGTTCTTC.

The chain uses TRBV11-2 and TRBJ1-1; 11 bases are shared with TRBD1. In germline, CDR1 is SGHAT, CDR2 FQNNGV. The CDR3 is made up of 17 amino acids. Germline trimming cut 1 base from V and 4 bases from J; bases unmatched to any gene: 8. The CDR3 bases are TGTGCCAGCAGCTTAGCACGACCGGGACAGGGGGGCACTGAAGCTTTCTTT. Its translation: CASSLARPGQGGTEAFF.

This CDR3 is CASTPVRRGLNYGYTF. The CDR3 DNA is TGTGCCAGCACCCCAGTCCGCCGGGGGCTTAACTATGGCTACACCTTC. The chain joins TRBV11-2 to TRBJ1-2; perhaps TRBD1 as D (6 bases). Trimming stripped 7 bases from V and 1 base from J, with 19 bases between. In germline, CDR1 is SGHAT, CDR2 FQNNGV. The CDR3 loop spans 16 amino acids.

In this sample, this clone turned up once. The V and J genes are TRBV6-5 and TRBJ1-4; 7 bases are a match to TRBD1. This CDR3 comprises 15 residues. Germline CDR1 is MNHEY and CDR2 is SVGAGI. With V trimmed by 4 bases and J by 8 bases, 10 bases remained unmatched. The CDR3 DNA reads TGTGCCAGCAGTTCCCTCGGGACAGAACGAGAAAAACTGTTTTTT. This gives the protein CASSSLGTEREKLFF.

The J gene is TRBJ2-7, the V gene TRBV10-3; 9 bases map to TRBD2. This CDR3 has 15 residues. V dropped 10 bases and J dropped 9; count of bases not matched to a gene: 19. Germline V CDR1 and CDR2: ENHRY, SYGVKD. CDR3 bases: TGTGCCACGAGGACTAGCGATTTACCCTACGAGTGGCAGTACTTC. Encoded protein: CATRTSDLPYEWQYF.

This clone was counted only a few times. The V and J genes are TRBV2 and TRBJ1-6; D perhaps matches TRBD1 (5 bases). Germline CDR1 SNHLY, CDR2 FYNNEI. This CDR3 region has 13 residues. V lost 4 bases and J lost 8, with 9 bases in between. CDR3 residues: CASSGGDYSPLHF. The CDR3 DNA is TGTGCCAGCAGTGGGGGCGACTATTCACCCCTCCACTTT.

The chain combines TRBV5-1 with TRBJ2-5, with TRBD1 as a possible D gene (6 bases). Trimming removed 4 bases from V and 5 bases from J, with 21 bases in between. The CDR3 loop spans 16 amino acids. Looked up from germline, CDR1 is SGHRS and CDR2 is YFSETQ. The CDR3: CASSRSADSLGETQYF. In nucleotides, the CDR3 is TGCGCCAGCAGCAGAAGCGCGGACAGTCTGGGGGAGACCCAGTACTTC.

The chain links TRBV7-6 to TRBJ1-5; D gene uncertain. The CDR3 is made up of 15 amino acids. In germline, CDR1 is SGHVS, CDR2 FNYEAQ. The V end lost 1 base, the J end lost 0 bases, and 7 bases lay between the germline ends. The CDR3 region is CASSLGHHSNQPQHF. The CDR3 bases are TGTGCCAGCAGCTTAGGACACCATAGCAATCAGCCCCAGCATTTT.

This clone appeared once. J is TRBJ2-1 and V is TRBV2, with D possibly matching TRBD2 (5 bases). Germline V gene data show CDR1 as SNHLY and CDR2 as FYNNEI. V was clipped by 3 bases and J by 2 bases, with 8 bases between them. CDR3 length equals 14 residues. The CDR3 DNA reads TGTGCCAGCAGTGACGGGATAACCTACAATGAGCAGTTCTTC. Its translation is CASSDGITYNEQFF.

This rearrangement joins TRBV9 to TRBJ2-2, with a weak D call TRBD1 (5 bases). The CDR3 covers 17 residues. CDR1 and CDR2 (germline): SGDLS, YYNGEE. Trimming removed 1 base from V and 5 bases from J, with 18 bases in between. The CDR3 sequence is CASSVLQGTRWTGELFF. The CDR3 DNA follows: TGTGCCAGCAGCGTACTGCAGGGCACGCGGTGGACCGGGGAGCTGTTTTTT.

The chain employs TRBV19 and TRBJ2-1; maybe TRBD2 (5 bases). CDR1 is LNHDA, CDR2 SQIVND, per germline (reference sequence). CDR3 length: 15 amino acids. Deletions cut 1 base from V and 3 bases from J, with 10 bases between. The CDR3: CASSIARVSYNEQFF. CDR3 bases: TGTGCCAGTAGTATAGCGAGGGTAAGCTACAATGAGCAGTTCTTC.